This T cell receptor beta chain was sequenced for a study of neurological immune-mediated disorders. The wider study: Disease course was recorded as relapsing-remitting for about 31 and secondary progressive for about 8.5% of the roughly 34 multiple sclerosis patients.

Study-wide findings and caveats: When grouped phylogenetically, the repertoires of 18 of the 34 multiple sclerosis patients fell together in one related-CDR3 cluster, which is a possible signature.

This clonotype was seen at least ten times. What it binds is not known. The cDNA was synthesized by means of template-switch 5'RACE, which was carried out with 10-nucleotide random UMIs. The yield of each sequencing run was over 170 million TCR-beta sequences from 15-18 subjects. Using its own MiXCR run on the 5' RACE reads, TCRdb lists one record per CDR3 protein. The data show 55,000 to 75,000 distinct CDR3 sequences, roughly 2.5% seen once. The CDR3 sequence is 15 residues long. The V and J ends lost 1 base and 9 bases respectively, with 13 bases between them. Looked up from germline, CDR1 is MNHEY and CDR2 is SVGAGI.

The specimen was PBMCs. The sequence was obtained from a man aged 45 to 65 with multiple sclerosis. The chain recombines TRBV6-5 with TRBJ1-6; D gene ambiguous. CDR3 in amino acids: CASSYLGRLGSPLHF. CDR3 coding DNA: TGTGCCAGCAGTTACTTAGGAAGGCTCGGTTCACCCCTCCACTTT.